The 29 T cell receptor beta chains below all came from one sample that was sequenced in a study of T cells in Graves' hyperthyroidism and ophthalmopathy. RNA transcripts were the template for amplifying TCR beta CDR3 regions. The HTBI primer set served for first-round RT-PCR of the TCR CDR3. Via MiXCR, TCRdb re-called the multiplex PCR reads, giving one row per CDR3 protein. The data contain approximately 870,000 distinct CDR3 sequences, 35% to 45% of them singletons. The sequenced sample consisted of blood. Receptors originate from a man between 18 and 29 years old with Graves' hyperthyroidism.

The chain combines TRBV7-2 with TRBJ2-7; weak D call: TRBD2 (6 bases). The CDR3 spans 16 residues. Germline CDR1 is SGHTA and CDR2 is FQGNSA. V dropped 4 bases and J dropped 1 base, with 17 bases sitting between them. CDR3 coding DNA: TGTGCCAGCAGCTCAGTCGCGGGCGGGGTTTCCTACGAGCAGTACTTC. It yields the protein CASSSVAGGVSYEQYF.

This clonotype was seen at least ten times. The chain employs TRBV19 and TRBJ1-1, with 8 bases aligning to TRBD1. V trimming: 4 bases; J trimming: 7 bases; junction bases outside the gene matches: 5. Germline V gene sequence: CDR1 LNHDA, CDR2 SQIVND (reference sequence). This CDR3 comprises 13 residues. The CDR3 DNA reads as TGTGCCAGTAGTACAGGGGGCGTGAATGAAGCTTTCTTT. Residues: CASSTGGVNEAFF.

Concerning this clonotype itself: The junction and the germline gene differ at one end; a read error may be behind it. V and J are TRBV2 and TRBJ2-2, with D possibly TRBD2 on 5 matching bases. CDR3 length equals 12 residues. The germline CDR1 and CDR2 sequences are SNHLY and FYNNEI. The CDR3 sequence is CASTDLTGVLFF. For the CDR3, the DNA is TGTGCCAGCACGGACCTCACCGGGGTGCTGTTTTTT.

The chain uses TRBV9 and TRBJ2-7; D is uncertain. V lost 4 bases, J lost 5 bases, and 13 bases lay in between. The CDR3 contains 13 residues. Germline-derived CDR1 and CDR2 are SGDLS and YYNGEE. The CDR3 here is CASSPDQTDEQYF. In DNA form, the CDR3 reads TGTGCCAGCAGCCCGGACCAAACGGACGAGCAGTACTTC.

V usage is TRBV5-4 and J usage is TRBJ2-5, with D perhaps matching TRBD1 (5 bases). Between the trimmed V and J ends, which lost 2 bases and 6 bases, there was a span of 14 bases. The CDR3 is made up of 14 amino acids. The germline V gene encodes CDR1 SGHNT and CDR2 YYREEE (reference sequence). The CDR3 coding sequence is TGTGCCAGCAGCTTATTGCAGGGTGGGCAGACCCAGTACTTC. It translates to CASSLLQGGQTQYF.

As concerns this clonotype: One end of the junction does not line up with germline, which may come from a read error. This chain uses TRBV6-6 with TRBJ1-3; no reliable D call. There are 12 residues in the CDR3. Germline CDR1 reads MNHNY; CDR2 reads SVGAGI (reference sequence). The CDR3, as DNA: TGTGCCAGCAGTCCTAATCGAAACACCACATATTTT. It specifies CASSPNRNTTYF.

This clonotype was recorded a few times. This rearrangement joins TRBV7-2 to TRBJ2-7, with 8 bases lining up with TRBD2. The CDR3 contains 16 residues. J was trimmed by 0 bases and V by 0 bases; bases with no gene match: 4. Germline V CDR1 and CDR2: SGHTA, FQGNSA. The CDR3 loop reads CASSLAQREISYEQYF. CDR3 sequence (DNA): TGTGCCAGCAGCTTAGCGCAGCGGGAGATCTCCTACGAGCAGTACTTC.

This clonotype has ten or more counts. The genes are TRBV4-2 and TRBJ1-1, with D uncertain. The V end was cut by 4 bases, the J end by 0 bases, with 6 bases between. This CDR3 region has 13 residues. Per the germline V gene, CDR1 is LGHNA and CDR2 is YNFKEQ. DNA for the CDR3: TGTGCCAGCAGCCCAGTCATGAACACTGAAGCTTTCTTT. Protein sequence: CASSPVMNTEAFF.

This clonotype appeared a few times. The genes are TRBV4-1 and TRBJ1-4; D is undetermined. The length of the CDR3 is 13 residues. V gave up 1 base and J gave up 8 bases, with 8 bases separating them. Germline V gene data show CDR1 as MGHRA and CDR2 as YSYEKL. The CDR3 is CASSQVGYEKLFF. The CDR3 nucleotides read TGCGCCAGCAGCCAAGTAGGTTACGAAAAACTGTTTTTT.

The sample holds a few counts of this clonotype. The V gene is TRBV5-6, the J gene TRBJ1-5; 9 nucleotides align to TRBD1. This CDR3 has 15 residues. V was clipped by 2 bases and J by 5 bases; unmatched bases: 5. Germline V gene lookup returns CDR1 SGHDT and CDR2 YYEEEE. CDR3 bases: TGTGCCAGCAGCTTCCGGACAGGGGCTCATCAGCCCCAGCATTTT. Translated, it gives CASSFRTGAHQPQHF.

This chain links TRBV5-4 with TRBJ1-2; D possibly corresponds to TRBD1 (5 bases). The CDR3 runs 14 residues. V was clipped by 5 bases and J by 2 bases, with 13 bases between them. Germline lookup yields CDR1 SGHNT and CDR2 YYREEE (reference sequence). The CDR3 DNA is TGTGCCAGCAGGCACCCAGGGTCCAACTATGGCTACACCTTC. Amino acids: CASRHPGSNYGYTF.

There are a few counts of this clonotype. The chain uses TRBV7-3 and TRBJ2-3; 7 positions agree with TRBD2. There are 15 residues in the CDR3. J was trimmed by 2 bases and V by 1 base; bases with no gene match: 3. CDR1 and CDR2 (germline): SGHTA, FQGTGA. The chain's CDR3 is CASSLNGGSTDTQYF. The CDR3 region has the DNA TGTGCCAGCAGCTTAAACGGGGGGTCCACAGATACGCAGTATTTT.

This clonotype has ten or more counts. The chain's CDR3 is CASSLGQWNTEAFF. In DNA, the CDR3 is TGTGCCAGCAGCTTGGGTCAGTGGAACACTGAAGCTTTCTTT. This chain connects TRBV5-8 to TRBJ1-1; D call uncertain. The CDR3 totals 14 residues. Trimming shortened V by 0 bases and J by 1 base, and 7 bases separated the two germline ends. CDR1 is SGHTS, CDR2 YDEGEE, per germline.

This clonotype has at least ten counts. V and J are TRBV7-3 and TRBJ2-6; 7 nucleotides agree with TRBD1. Per germline, CDR1 SGHTA and CDR2 FQGTGA. CDR3 size: 18 residues. V shed 6 bases and J 0 bases; nucleotides not matched to a gene: 11. The CDR3 protein is CASSFSDRLSSGANVLTF. The CDR3 DNA sequence: TGTGCCAGCAGTTTCTCGGACAGGCTGAGCTCTGGGGCCAACGTCCTGACTTTC. Full variable domain (outside the CDR3, taken from reference TRBV7-3 and TRBJ2-6): GAGVSQTPSNKVTEKGKYVELRCDPISGHTALYWYRQSLGQGPEFLIYFQGTGAADDSGLPNDRFFAVRPEGSVSTLKIQRTERGDSAVYLCASSFSDRLSSGANVLTFGAGSRLTVL.

This clonotype was observed a handful of times. The chain recombines TRBV7-2 with TRBJ1-4, with D hard to call. CDR1 SGHTA and CDR2 FQGNSA come from the germline V gene. Trimming removed 4 bases at V and 7 bases at J, with 19 bases between. The CDR3 extends over 16 amino acids. Here the CDR3 DNA reads TGTGCCAGCAGCTCCTATAATGAGGCCGCTGGTGAAAAACTGTTTTTT. It is translated as CASSSYNEAAGEKLFF. The full variable domain, in which reference TRBV7-2 and TRBJ1-4 provide the parts outside the CDR3, is GAGVSQSPSNKVTEKGKDVELRCDPISGHTALYWYRQSLGQGLEFLIYFQGNSAPDKSGLPSDRFSAERTGGSVSTLTIQRTQQEDSAVYLCASSSYNEAAGEKLFFGSGTQLSVL.

Ten or more counts support this clonotype. The chain couples TRBV20-1 to TRBJ1-1; 8 positions agree with TRBD1. CDR1 and CDR2 (germline): DFQATT, SNEGSKA (reference sequence). The J segment lost 1 base and the V segment lost 5 bases, leaving 3 bases of the junction unmatched. The CDR3 loop spans 13 amino acids. This CDR3 is CSASDRANTEAFF. In nucleotides, the CDR3 is TGCAGTGCTTCGGACAGGGCGAACACTGAAGCTTTCTTT.

V gene TRBV14 combines with J gene TRBJ2-7; TRBD1 aligns across 8 bases. Unmatched junction bases numbered 8, after V lost 7 bases and J lost 3 bases. CDR1 SGHDN and CDR2 FVKESK come from the germline V gene. This CDR3 is 14 amino acids long. The CDR3 coding sequence is TGTGCCAGCACCTCCGGGACAGGTAACTACGAGCAGTACTTC. Protein: CASTSGTGNYEQYF. Full variable domain (outside the CDR3, taken from reference TRBV14 and TRBJ2-7): EAGVTQFPSHSVIEKGQTVTLRCDPISGHDNLYWYRRVMGKEIKFLLHFVKESKQDESGMPNNRFLAERTGGTYSTLKVQPAELEDSGVYFCASTSGTGNYEQYFGPGTRLTVT.

This clonotype was seen more than once but under ten times. The V gene is TRBV11-2, the J gene TRBJ2-2; TRBD1 matches at 10 bases. Germline V lookup: CDR1 SGHAT, CDR2 FQNNGV. The trim removed 5 bases at V and 4 bases at J, leaving 7 bases unmatched. The CDR3 covers 16 residues. CDR3 protein: CASSRDRGRGTGELFF. CDR3 nucleotides: TGTGCCAGCAGCCGTGACAGGGGGCGAGGCACCGGGGAGCTGTTTTTT.

J is TRBJ1-4 and V is TRBV20-1; 7 bases are a match to TRBD1. With V trimmed by 6 bases and J by 4 bases, 11 bases remained unmatched. The CDR3 has 15 amino acids. Germline V gives CDR1 DFQATT, CDR2 SNEGSKA (reference sequence). Here the CDR3 reads CSANPGQEINEKLFF. CDR3 coding DNA: TGCAGTGCCAATCCCGGACAGGAGATTAATGAAAAACTGTTTTTT.

The genes are TRBV2 and TRBJ2-6; the D is unclear. The CDR3 is 17 amino acids. Trimming pared 1 base from V and 0 bases from J, leaving 10 bases between. The germline V gene has CDR1 SNHLY and CDR2 FYNNEI. The chain's CDR3 is CASSEDQGVSGANVLTF. The CDR3 region has the DNA TGTGCCAGCAGTGAAGATCAAGGCGTCTCTGGGGCCAACGTCCTGACTTTC. Supplemented by reference TRBV2 and TRBJ2-6, the full variable domain reads EPEVTQTPSHQVTQMGQEVILRCVPISNHLYFYWYRQILGQKVEFLVSFYNNEISEKSEIFDDQFSVERPDGSNFTLKIRSTKLEDSAMYFCASSEDQGVSGANVLTFGAGSRLTVL.

A note on this clonotype: A read error is likely, as this CDR3 ends without the conserved phenylalanine or tryptophan. The chain is built from TRBV7-2 and TRBJ2-7; perhaps D is TRBD1 or TRBD2 (5 bases each). With 6 bases removed from V and 2 bases from J, the gap between germline ends came to 11 bases. Germline CDR1 SGHTA, CDR2 FQGNSA. The CDR3 loop spans 13 amino acids. In nucleotides, the CDR3 is TGTGCCAGCAGTTCGGGACCGACCTACGAGCAGTACCTC. Residues: CASSSGPTYEQYL.

The V and J genes are TRBV12-3 or TRBV12-4 and TRBJ1-3; no firm D call. V was shortened by 3 bases and J by 0 bases, with 9 bases between the two germline ends. This CDR3 has 15 amino acids. As DNA, the CDR3 is TGTGCCAGCAGTTTTCTAGGGCCCTCTGGAAACACCATATATTTT. Translation: CASSFLGPSGNTIYF.

This clonotype has a count of ten or more. This chain joins TRBV10-3 and TRBJ2-7, with 10 bases matching TRBD1. Germline CDR1 ENHRY, CDR2 SYGVKD. The CDR3 is made up of 15 amino acids. The J segment lost 6 bases and the V segment lost 10 bases, leaving 15 bases of the junction unmatched. DNA of the CDR3: TGTGCCACCGACAACCGGGACAGGGGATCTACCGAGCAGTACTTC. It encodes CATDNRDRGSTEQYF.

This clonotype occurred a few times. The chain links TRBV19 to TRBJ2-5; 9 positions agree with TRBD1. Looked up from germline, CDR1 is LNHDA and CDR2 is SQIVND (reference sequence). J was trimmed by 1 base and V by 5 bases; bases with no gene match: 8. The CDR3 is 16 residues long. The CDR3 coding sequence is TGTGCCAGTAGTGGTCCCGGGACAGGGATCCAAGAGACCCAGTACTTC. This gives the protein CASSGPGTGIQETQYF.

Worth noting for this clonotype: A much larger clone is a single base away; this may be a read error. This chain joins TRBV29-1 and TRBJ2-5; TRBD1 might be the D (5 bases). V was cut by 0 bases and J by 3 bases, with 5 bases left in between. CDR1 and CDR2 (germline): SQVTM, ANQGSEA. This CDR3 has 12 amino acids. Here the CDR3 DNA reads TGCAGCGTTGAAGACAGGGAAGAGACCCAGTACTTC. This gives the protein CSVEDREETQYF.

The chain employs TRBV5-4 and TRBJ2-2; no clear D gene. This CDR3 has 14 amino acids. Per germline, CDR1 SGHNT and CDR2 YYREEE (reference sequence). V lost 2 bases and J 6 bases, leaving 11 bases between the germline ends. Here the CDR3 DNA reads TGTGCCAGCAGCTTTGGTCAGATCGCCGGGGAGCTGTTTTTT. Amino acid sequence: CASSFGQIAGELFF. Complete variable domain (other parts from reference TRBV5-4 and TRBJ2-2): ETGVTQSPTHLIKTRGQQVTLRCSSQSGHNTVSWYQQALGQGPQFIFQYYREEENGRGNFPPRFSGLQFPNYSSELNVNALELDDSALYLCASSFGQIAGELFFGEGSRLTVL.

This clonotype showed up many times. The rearrangement links TRBV20-1 to TRBJ1-6; 8 nucleotides align to TRBD1. V lost 3 bases to trimming and J lost 16 bases; unmatched junction nucleotides: 5. The CDR3 is made up of 11 amino acids. Germline V CDR1 and CDR2: DFQATT, SNEGSKA (reference sequence). CDR3 sequence reads: CSASDWTGLHF. CDR3 coding DNA: TGCAGTGCTAGCGATTGGACAGGGCTCCACTTT.

The chain is built from TRBV19 and TRBJ2-5; D is perhaps TRBD1 or TRBD2 (5 bases each). The CDR3 extends over 17 amino acids. Germline values: CDR1 LNHDA, CDR2 SQIVND (reference sequence). Trimming cost V 4 bases and J 4 bases, with 22 bases left between them. The CDR3 loop is CASSTTTGHRVGETQYF. CDR3 sequence (DNA): TGTGCCAGTAGTACCACGACGGGGCACCGAGTGGGAGAGACCCAGTACTTC.

This clonotype was seen a handful of times. J is TRBJ1-2 and V is TRBV7-2; TRBD1 agrees at 9 bases. Per germline, CDR1 SGHTA and CDR2 FQGNSA. This CDR3 is 15 amino acids long. V shed 0 bases, J shed 7 bases, and the junction held 6 bases outside the gene matches. CDR3 DNA sequence: TGTGCCAGCAGCTTAGCACAGGGGGCGCCGGGTGGCTACACCTTC. This sequence encodes CASSLAQGAPGGYTF. Using reference TRBV7-2 and TRBJ1-2 for the parts outside the CDR3, the full variable domain is GAGVSQSPSNKVTEKGKDVELRCDPISGHTALYWYRQSLGQGLEFLIYFQGNSAPDKSGLPSDRFSAERTGGSVSTLTIQRTQQEDSAVYLCASSLAQGAPGGYTFGSGTRLTVV.